The 22 T cell receptor beta chains presented below share a single source sample, sequenced in a study of CD8+ T cells in alopecia areata. Treatment indicated: oral pan-JAK inhibitor, 5-10 mg twice daily. The authors extracted RNA and reverse transcribed it into cDNA as the sequencing template. TCRdb's table, derived via immunoSEQ multiplex PCR, lists solely in-frame clones and lacks some. The sample includes around 200,000 clones, about three fifths of them seen just once. The specimen comprised CD4+ T cells sorted from blood, sampled at week 4, from a patient treated with tofacitinib. Every receptor here comes from a human donor with alopecia areata.

This clone was counted between two and nine times. CDR3 protein: CASSLEVGTDTQYF. As DNA, the CDR3 is TGTGCCAGCAGCTTAGAAGTGGGCACAGATACGCAGTATTTT. The chain recombines TRBV7-9 with TRBJ2-3; D unclear. This CDR3 has 14 residues. V gave up 1 base and J gave up 1 base, with 6 bases separating them. CDR1 is SEHNR, CDR2 FQNEAQ, per germline (reference sequence).

CDR3 amino acids: CAWKDRGDGYTF. The DNA for the CDR3 is TGTGCCTGGAAGGACAGGGGTGATGGCTACACCTTC. The chain recombines TRBV30 with TRBJ1-2; 9 bases align to TRBD1. V shed 4 bases and J 6 bases; nucleotides not matched to a gene: 3. The CDR3 runs to 12 residues. Germline CDR1 reads GTSNPN; CDR2 reads SVGIG (reference sequence).

The J gene is TRBJ2-3, the V gene TRBV29-1; no firm D call. CDR1 is SQVTM and CDR2 is ANQGSEA in the germline V gene. The CDR3 consists of 12 residues. The V end lost 6 bases, the J end lost 10 bases, and 17 bases lay between the germline ends. The CDR3 bases are TGCAGCGTGACCGATCCGTCCGCGGCGCAGTATTTT. This gives the protein CSVTDPSAAQYF.

This clone was counted only a few times. This chain joins TRBV5-1 and TRBJ1-5, with TRBD1 matching 11 bases. This CDR3 is 14 amino acids long. Germline-derived CDR1 and CDR2 are SGHRS and YFSETQ. J lost 5 bases, V lost 4 bases, and 2 bases had no gene match. DNA of the CDR3: TGCGCCAGCAGCCAGGGACAGGGGGATCAGCCCCAGCATTTT. This encodes CASSQGQGDQPQHF.

CDR3 protein: CASSYSKQSNYGYTF. In DNA form, the CDR3 reads TGTGCCAGCAGTTACTCGAAGCAGAGCAACTATGGCTACACCTTC. This rearrangement joins TRBV6-5 to TRBJ1-2; no clear D gene. Germline V CDR1 and CDR2: MNHEY, SVGAGI. The CDR3 totals 15 residues. With 0 bases removed from V and 2 bases from J, the gap between germline ends came to 10 bases.

This clone showed up just a few times. This chain joins TRBV7-2 and TRBJ2-1; TRBD2 is a possible D gene (5 bases). Germline V gene lookup returns CDR1 SGHTA and CDR2 FQGNSA. V lost 2 bases to trimming and J lost 0 bases, with 8 bases between them. The CDR3 runs 15 residues. The CDR3 spells CASSLFLASYNEQFF. The CDR3 nucleotides are TGTGCCAGCAGCTTATTTCTAGCCTCCTACAATGAGCAGTTCTTC.

Note on this clone: This CDR3 is also generated by other DNA sequences in the sample. V usage is TRBV15 and J usage is TRBJ2-5; D possibly matches TRBD1 or TRBD2 (5 bases each). V was clipped by 5 bases and J by 5 bases, with 9 bases between them. Germline V gene lookup returns CDR1 LNHNV and CDR2 YYDKDF (reference sequence). The CDR3 sequence is 12 residues long. This CDR3 reads CATSGGRETQYF. The CDR3 DNA is TGTGCCACCAGCGGGGGAAGGGAGACCCAGTACTTC.

This sequence joins TRBV5-1 and TRBJ2-7; 10 nucleotides agree with TRBD2. V lost 2 bases and J lost 0; bases outside the gene matches: 5. Germline V gene data show CDR1 as SGHRS and CDR2 as YFSETQ. This CDR3 region has 16 residues. CDR3 bases: TGCGCCAGCAGCTTATCTAGCGGGGGAAGCTCCTACGAGCAGTACTTC. This codes for CASSLSSGGSSYEQYF.

V and J are TRBV19 and TRBJ1-1; no clear D. Trimming left V 3 bases short and J 0 bases short, with 2 bases between. Germline CDR1 is LNHDA and CDR2 is SQIVND (reference sequence). The CDR3 spans 12 residues. CDR3 loop: CASSIVNTEAFF. Written as DNA, the CDR3 is TGTGCCAGTAGTATCGTGAACACTGAAGCTTTCTTT.

The DNA of the CDR3 is TGTGCCTGGAGTGCGAGTAGTCGTGAGCAGTTCTTC. It yields the protein CAWSASSREQFF. The chain is built from TRBV30 and TRBJ2-1; D unresolved. Trimming cost V 1 base and J 9 bases, with 10 bases left between them. The CDR3 totals 12 residues. In germline, CDR1 is GTSNPN, CDR2 SVGIG (reference sequence).

This clone came up a few times. Written as DNA, the CDR3 is TGCAGTGCCAAATTAGATACGCAGTATTTT. Residues: CSAKLDTQYF. V gene TRBV20-1 combines with J gene TRBJ2-3; D unresolved. Between the trimmed V and J ends, which lost 6 bases and 5 bases, there was a span of 6 bases. Per germline, CDR1 DFQATT and CDR2 SNEGSKA (reference sequence). CDR3 size: 10 residues.

The chain links TRBV30 to TRBJ1-2; D gene uncertain. Germline CDR1 GTSNPN, CDR2 SVGIG (reference sequence). V was clipped by 0 bases and J by 1 base, with 6 bases between them. The CDR3 runs 13 residues. The CDR3 reads CAWSVNSNYGYTF. CDR3 bases: TGTGCCTGGAGTGTAAACAGTAACTATGGCTACACCTTC.

Turning to this clone: Other nucleotide sequences in the sample specify the same CDR3. This chain links TRBV6-5 with TRBJ2-2, with TRBD1 matching over 7 bases. Trimming cost V 6 bases and J 1 base; bases outside gene matches: 2. CDR1 and CDR2 (germline): MNHEY, SVGAGI. The CDR3 extends over 14 amino acids. This CDR3 is CASSRQGNTGELFF. The DNA for the CDR3 is TGTGCCAGCAGCCGACAGGGGAACACCGGGGAGCTGTTTTTT.

Turning to this clone: Within the sample, other DNA sequences also encode this same CDR3. The chain employs TRBV7-2 and TRBJ2-5; D unresolved. The CDR3 extends over 12 amino acids. Germline-derived CDR1 and CDR2 are SGHTA and FQGNSA. The germline V and J ends were trimmed by 2 bases and 4 bases, with 5 bases remaining between them. The CDR3 sequence is CASSLLRETQYF. CDR3 bases: TGTGCCAGCAGCTTACTTAGAGAGACCCAGTACTTC. Together with reference TRBV7-2 and TRBJ2-5, the CDR3 gives the full variable domain: GAGVSQSPSNKVTEKGKDVELRCDPISGHTALYWYRQSLGQGLEFLIYFQGNSAPDKSGLPSDRFSAERTGGSVSTLTIQRTQQEDSAVYLCASSLLRETQYFGPGTRLLVL.

The chain uses TRBV7-9 and TRBJ1-1; D is perhaps TRBD1 (5 bases). The germline gives CDR1 SEHNR, CDR2 FQNEAQ (reference sequence). Trimming removed 10 bases from V and 4 bases from J, with 13 bases in between. This CDR3 has 12 amino acids. This CDR3 is CATGTRGTEAFF. As DNA, the CDR3 is TGTGCCACCGGTACAAGGGGCACTGAAGCTTTCTTT.

The table lists this clone with a few counts. The genes are TRBV5-1 and TRBJ2-7; D may be TRBD2 (5 bases). From germline, CDR1 is SGHRS and CDR2 YFSETQ. This CDR3 has 15 amino acids. Trimming stripped 4 bases from V and 4 bases from J, with 18 bases between. The CDR3 here is CASSTSPGSQYEQYF. CDR3 DNA sequence: TGCGCCAGCAGCACTTCTCCGGGATCGCAGTACGAGCAGTACTTC. Full variable domain (outside the CDR3, taken from reference TRBV5-1 and TRBJ2-7): KAGVTQTPRYLIKTRGQQVTLSCSPISGHRSVSWYQQTPGQGLQFLFEYFSETQRNKGNFPGRFSGRQFSNSRSEMNVSTLELGDSALYLCASSTSPGSQYEQYFGPGTRLTVT.

The chain has TRBV2 and TRBJ2-3; D remains ambiguous. CDR1 and CDR2 (germline): SNHLY, FYNNEI. The ends were cut back, 3 bases at V and 14 bases at J, with 12 bases in the middle. The CDR3 is 11 amino acids. The CDR3 DNA reads TGTGCCAGCAGTGATCGTCATCAGCTGTATTTT. It codes for CASSDRHQLYF. Full variable domain (missing parts from reference TRBV2 and TRBJ2-3): EPEVTQTPSHQVTQMGQEVILRCVPISNHLYFYWYRQILGQKVEFLVSFYNNEISEKSEIFDDQFSVERPDGSNFTLKIRSTKLEDSAMYFCASSDRHQLYFGPGTRLTVL.

V usage is TRBV2 and J usage is TRBJ2-6; the D gene is possibly TRBD1 (6 bases). V lost 7 bases, J lost 0 bases, and 16 bases lay in between. The CDR3 sequence is 17 residues long. The germline CDR1 and CDR2 sequences are SNHLY and FYNNEI. CDR3 bases: TGTGCCAGCACAAGGACAGCCCATTCCTCTGGGGCCAACGTCCTGACTTTC. This encodes CASTRTAHSSGANVLTF.

The rearrangement uses TRBV14 and TRBJ2-7; 11 positions agree with TRBD1. Trimming cost V 5 bases and J 2 bases; bases outside gene matches: 2. Germline assignment: CDR1 SGHDN and CDR2 FVKESK. This CDR3 spans 14 amino acids. CDR3 DNA: TGTGCCAGCAGCTGGGGACAGGGGGCCTACGAGCAGTACTTC. The encoded protein is CASSWGQGAYEQYF.

This clone was seen more than once but under ten times. The chain employs TRBV29-1 and TRBJ2-1, with D perhaps matching TRBD2 (7 bases). The CDR3 is 15 amino acids. Germline assignment: CDR1 SQVTM and CDR2 ANQGSEA. Deletions cut 6 bases from V and 5 bases from J, with 20 bases between. CDR3 sequence (DNA): TGCAGCGTACTAGCGCGAGGGGGACCTAACAATGAGCAGTTCTTC. Translated, it gives CSVLARGGPNNEQFF.

This rearrangement joins TRBV2 to TRBJ2-7, with TRBD1 matching over 8 bases. Looked up from germline, CDR1 is SNHLY and CDR2 is FYNNEI. CDR3 size: 16 residues. Germline trimming cut 8 bases from V and 0 bases from J; bases unmatched to any gene: 12. CDR3 sequence (DNA): TGTGCCAGCCGAACGGACAGGGCACCATCCTCCTACGAGCAGTACTTC. Its protein product is CASRTDRAPSSYEQYF.

The rearrangement uses TRBV18 and TRBJ2-4; the match to TRBD2 covers 8 bases. V dropped 4 bases and J dropped 0; count of bases not matched to a gene: 11. Germline-derived CDR1 and CDR2 are KGHSH and LQKENI. The CDR3 runs to 18 residues. CDR3 in amino acids: CASSHKGSGDGAKNIQYF. The DNA of the CDR3 is TGTGCCAGCTCACACAAGGGTAGCGGGGATGGAGCCAAAAACATTCAGTACTTC.